This T cell receptor beta chain was identified in a study of blood T cell repertoires in COVID-19. In the original workflow: Using reference gene primer amplification, nucleated cell counts were estimated. The assay was immunoSEQ multiplex PCR, and TCRdb's table has in-frame clones only and misses some. V, J and clone size derive from that table, while D and trimming were established from the DNA sequence. The sample has approximately 190,000 clones; 75% to 90% are singletons. This CDR3 contains 12 residues. Trimming shortened V by 8 bases and J by 0 bases, and 4 bases separated the two germline ends. From germline, CDR1 is MNHNY and CDR2 SVGAGI (reference sequence).

The rearrangement uses TRBV6-6 and TRBJ2-2; D gene ambiguous. The clonotype was recovered from a man in his 70s with active or convalescent COVID-19. Sequencing was performed on peripheral blood. As DNA, the CDR3 is TGTGCCAGCCTTCCGAACACCGGGGAGCTGTTTTTT. It is translated as CASLPNTGELFF.